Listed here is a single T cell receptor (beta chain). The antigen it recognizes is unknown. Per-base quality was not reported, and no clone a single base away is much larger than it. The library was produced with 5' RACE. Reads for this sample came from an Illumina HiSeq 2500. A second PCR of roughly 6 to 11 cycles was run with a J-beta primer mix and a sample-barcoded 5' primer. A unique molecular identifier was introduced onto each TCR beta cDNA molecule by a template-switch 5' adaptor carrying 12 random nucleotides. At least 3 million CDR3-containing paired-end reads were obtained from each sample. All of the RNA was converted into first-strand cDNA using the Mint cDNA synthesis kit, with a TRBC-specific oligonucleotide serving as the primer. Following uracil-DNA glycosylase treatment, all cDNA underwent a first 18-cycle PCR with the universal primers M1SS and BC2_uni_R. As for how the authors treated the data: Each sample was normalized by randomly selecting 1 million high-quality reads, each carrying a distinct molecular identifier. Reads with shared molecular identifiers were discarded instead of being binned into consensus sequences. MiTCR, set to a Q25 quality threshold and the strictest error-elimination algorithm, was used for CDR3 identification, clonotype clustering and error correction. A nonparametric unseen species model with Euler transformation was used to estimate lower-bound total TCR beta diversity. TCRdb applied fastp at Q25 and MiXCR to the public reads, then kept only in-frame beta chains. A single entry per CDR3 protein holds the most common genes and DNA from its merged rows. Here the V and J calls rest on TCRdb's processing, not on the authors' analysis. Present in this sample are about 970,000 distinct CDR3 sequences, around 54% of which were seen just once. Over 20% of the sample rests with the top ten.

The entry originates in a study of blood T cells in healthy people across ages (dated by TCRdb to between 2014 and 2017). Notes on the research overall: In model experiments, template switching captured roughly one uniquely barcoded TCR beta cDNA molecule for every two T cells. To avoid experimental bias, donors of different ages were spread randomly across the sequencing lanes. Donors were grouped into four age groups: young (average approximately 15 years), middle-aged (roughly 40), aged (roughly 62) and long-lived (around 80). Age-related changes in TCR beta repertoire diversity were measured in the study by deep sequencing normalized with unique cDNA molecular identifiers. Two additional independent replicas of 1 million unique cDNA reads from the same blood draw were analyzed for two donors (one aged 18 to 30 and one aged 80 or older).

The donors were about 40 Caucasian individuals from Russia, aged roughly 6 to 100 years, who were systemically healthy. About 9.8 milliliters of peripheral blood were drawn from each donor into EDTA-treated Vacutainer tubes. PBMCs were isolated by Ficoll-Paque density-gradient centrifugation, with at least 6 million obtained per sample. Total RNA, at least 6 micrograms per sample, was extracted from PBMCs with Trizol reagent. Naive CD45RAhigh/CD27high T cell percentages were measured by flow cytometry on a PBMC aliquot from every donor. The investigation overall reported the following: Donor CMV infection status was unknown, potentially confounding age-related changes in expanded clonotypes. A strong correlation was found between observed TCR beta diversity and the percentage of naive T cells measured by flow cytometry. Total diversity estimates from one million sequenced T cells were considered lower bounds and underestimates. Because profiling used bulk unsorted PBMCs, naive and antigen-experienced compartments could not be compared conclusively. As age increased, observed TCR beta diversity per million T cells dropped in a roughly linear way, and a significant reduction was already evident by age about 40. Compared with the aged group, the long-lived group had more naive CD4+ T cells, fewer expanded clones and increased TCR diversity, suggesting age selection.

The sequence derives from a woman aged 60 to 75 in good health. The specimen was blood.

In nucleotides, the sequence is TGTGCCAGCAGTTATAATCCCAGACAGGTTGGAGGGACCCAGTACTTC. Its translation is CASSYNPRQVGGTQYF. In this chain, TRBV6-2 or TRBV6-3 is recombined with TRBJ2-5; the best D guess is TRBD1, with 6 bases matching. From the cysteine through the phenylalanine, the CDR3 covers 16 amino acids. The entry retains the CDR3 DNA only, 48 bases that are in frame from base 1. V lost 3 bases and J lost 7 bases; the stretch between them is 21 bases long. From a lookup of the germline V gene, CDR1 and CDR2 are MNHEY and SVGEGT.